This TCR beta chain emerged from a study of cytomegalovirus exposure and HLA in healthy donors (dated by TCRdb to about 2017). Background on the whole study: An earlier analysis of some 600 of the donors reported 276 Gb of sequence data and around 120 million unique TCR beta sequences obtained from around 180 million T cells. Both class I and class II loci were covered by HLA typing, at four-digit resolution. An earlier analysis of fewer than 750 of the donors used high-throughput TCR beta sequencing to judge whether each TCR beta V gene segment behaved as functional or pseudogenic. Among about 400 genotyped donors of the cohort, an average of approximately 200,000 unique TCR beta nucleotide sequences was sequenced per donor, of which about 18% were non-productive. The number of donors typed differed by locus, with roughly 620-630 for A, B, C, DRB1 and DQB1, about 500 for DQA1, 600 to 610 for DPA1, and approximately 470 for DPB1. The aim of the study was to test whether cataloging public T cell receptors could identify signatures of past pathogen exposure. Alongside the repertoire data, information on donor age, sex, ethnicity and CMV serostatus was compiled. A later analysis re-analyzed previously published TCR beta repertoires from roughly 600 donors and added high-resolution HLA genotyping to study TCR occurrence patterns. Every discovery cohort repertoire had been produced on one sequencing platform. The study used immunosequencing to profile the T cell repertoires of several hundred subjects and linked those repertoires to cytomegalovirus serostatus. To predict cytomegalovirus infection status, the study combined high-throughput TCR immunosequencing, statistical association of individual TCRs with disease status, and machine learning. A few DR-DQ haplotypes were treated as single units for association and clustering because of strong linkage in the cohort. In the later analysis, no new phenotypic data were used to find candidate immune exposures; instead, reliance was placed on TCR beta sequences and their occurrence across donors. Of the roughly 400 genotyped donors, roughly 80% were placed in the genetic ancestry cluster associated with self-reported Caucasian donors. Approximately 300 gigabases of sequencing data and around 87 million unique TCR sequences were included in an early release covering roughly 700 HLA-typed donors. A separate validation cohort of approximately 130 different subjects was used in addition to the roughly 720-subject first cohort. A later genetic analysis took genome-wide SNP genotypes for about 65% of the 666 donors and used that subset as a discovery cohort.

The cohort comprised 670 or so healthy bone marrow donors. All cohort members were sampled while nominally healthy, although unrecorded immune exposures were likely present. The donor tested CMV seropositive, placing the donor among the 250 to 350 seropositive members of the cohort. A peripheral blood sample was provided by each donor, and peripheral blood mononuclear cells were used for TCR beta sequencing. Genomic DNA was extracted from the blood cell samples with the Qiagen DNeasy Blood Extraction Kit. CDR1 and CDR2, per the germline V gene, are ENHRY and SYGVKD. V ends up 6 bases short and J 5 bases short, with an unmatched junction base count of 2. From cysteine to phenylalanine, the CDR3 is 12 amino acids long. Of all the DNA, just the CDR3 is kept, 36 bases in frame from base 1. About this clone: No antigen is known for it. No much larger clone exists at a distance of one base, and base qualities are not known.

General conclusions and limits of the study: A further reported finding was that TCR beta sequences accurately predicted the HLA-A and HLA-B alleles for most subjects in the first cohort. According to a later genetic analysis, donors in an Asian-associated ancestry cluster had fewer N-insertions in productive TCRs than the approximately 650-donor mean. Compared with equally common non-associated chains, HLA-associated TCR beta chains in a later analysis were more clonally expanded and had lower generation probabilities. A later analysis reported that several top co-occurrence clusters appeared linked to parvovirus B19, influenza, CMV and Epstein-Barr virus. In an earlier analysis of over 550 of the donors, most TCR beta V segments were observed in productive rearrangements about 87% or about 30% of the time, broadly matching IMGT annotations. Because HLA typing was unavailable for some donors at each locus, only the typed subset was used in association tests. A later genetic analysis associated a missense DCLRE1C variant with V-gene and J-gene trimming of TCR beta chains, and an independent cohort replicated the association. The authors suggested that the approach could potentially be extended to other disease states and immunological phenotypes. Cytomegalovirus status was reported to be diagnosed by the classifier with high specificity and sensitivity in both the original and validation cohorts. In a later analysis, most CMV-associated TCR beta chains were found to appear HLA-restricted, with HLA associations seemingly driven largely by CMV exposure. Strong co-occurrence of HLA alleles, especially DR and DQ, made assigning TCR associations to individual alleles difficult. A later analysis found that TCR association rates varied across HLA loci, with DRB1 alleles showing the most associated TCRs and HLA-C alleles the fewest. The earlier analysis of 587 of the donors excluded some 16 rarely observed V segments, including chromosome 9 orphons, because counts were too low. Roughly uniform sequencing depth across donors was assumed in presence/absence analyses, although this assumption may not hold. The cohort was sequenced for TCR beta chains only, and without alpha or paired-chain data the features that could be detected were limited. A total of 150 to 200 TCR beta chains were listed by the study as associated with cytomegalovirus. Linkage disequilibrium might explain the correlated functional status among segregating V segments, but an unknown experimental factor could not be excluded. In a later analysis, 15,000 to 20,000 TCR beta sequences were associated with specific HLA alleles at a false discovery rate of 0.05. The 87-base-pair reads could not distinguish some IMGT-functional V segments, including TRBV6-2 and TRBV6-3, so those segments were excluded. While some public TCRs were present in many individuals, most TCR sequences turned up only very rarely across donors. A few of the identified cytomegalovirus-associated TCR beta chains were confirmed in vitro to be specific for cytomegalovirus antigens. The sequencing pipeline was judged likely to have produced a cluster of highly shared sequence variants as a technical artifact. CMV serostatus was the only immune exposure information available for the cohort.

The library was obtained by the immunoSEQ multiplex PCR assay. The multiplex PCR relied on a mix of 60 forward primers for TCR Vbeta segments and 13 reverse primers for TCR Jbeta segments. The CDR3 region of rearranged TCR beta genes was amplified from genomic DNA by a multiplex PCR assay. The amplified TCR beta libraries were sequenced on the Illumina HiSeq System as 87-base-pair reads. In the original analysis: In a later analysis, 80 million or so unique TCR beta chains were counted across the approximately 620 repertoires, and some 10 million of these chains were shared by at least two donors. Raw reads were error-corrected and collapsed into unique sequences by a nearest-neighbor algorithm in which closely related sequences were merged to remove PCR and sequencing errors. V, D and J gene segments were assigned by aligning CDR3 sequences to IMGT reference sequences. For a sequence to be retained, a match of at least six nucleotides was required to both a V gene segment and a J gene segment. A rearrangement counted as productive if the CDR3 had no stop codons and remained in frame with V and J, and every other rearrangement counted as non-productive. Following IMGT convention, CDR3 was defined as the stretch from the second conserved V-encoded cysteine to the conserved J-encoded phenylalanine. Sequences without an unambiguous match to a single V gene segment were excluded from the earlier analysis of approximately 600 of the donors. In an earlier analysis of about 590 of the donors, a V segment was called functional when productive rearrangements were above 56.7%, and segregating when the standard deviation between donors exceeded 5%. A statistical classification framework was built to diagnose cytomegalovirus status from the catalog of TCR beta chain sequences. In a later analysis, TCR nucleotide sequences were compared against IMGT/GENE-DB human TR gene sequences so that V and J genes could be assigned. A later analysis assigned CDR3 sequences and most-parsimonious VDJ recombination scenarios with the TCRdist pipeline. In a later analysis, each TCR beta chain was defined by its CDR3 amino acid sequence together with its V-gene family, and reads without a unique V-gene family were excluded. A later analysis removed 592 highly shared, low-generation-probability nucleotide sequences to deal with suspected cross-contamination and a sequencing artifact. A later analysis calculated a clonal expansion index for each public chain from normalized within-repertoire ranks of inferred template counts. A later analysis computed generation probabilities with a VDJ recombination model fitted to out-of-frame rearrangements, and checked the results against IGoR. In a later analysis, hypergeometric tests were used to score TCR-TCR, TCR-HLA and TCR-CMV co-occurrence, with a repertoire-size bias correction applied to TCR pairs. A later analysis estimated false discovery rates by permuting HLA or CMV assignments 20 times. In a later analysis, co-occurring TCRs were grouped using DBSCAN, and TCRdist sequence similarity was added for clustering within HLA-allele-positive subsets. Repertoires with fewer than 30,000 or more than 120,000 public chains were left out of co-occurrence clustering, as were about 5 repertoires with anomalous nucleotide sharing. The immuneACCESS repertoire file appears here via TCRdb, limited to in-frame rearrangements. These files lack a portion of the clones; in checked studies, under half of the deficit traces to unresolved V genes, and the cause of the others is not known. The V and J calls and clone size were taken over from that table, and D and trimming were inferred from the DNA. The sample records roughly 140,000 clones, roughly 79% of which are singletons. The ten largest make up roughly 9.7% of the sample.

This chain joins TRBV10-3 to TRBJ2-7; TRBD1 lines up with 9 middle nucleotides. Sequencing input: PBMCs. The sequence was collected from a woman aged 60-70 years in good health and CMV-seropositive. CDR3 protein: CAIRGTGNEQYF. The DNA sequence is TGTGCCATCAGGGGGACAGGGAACGAGCAGTACTTC.